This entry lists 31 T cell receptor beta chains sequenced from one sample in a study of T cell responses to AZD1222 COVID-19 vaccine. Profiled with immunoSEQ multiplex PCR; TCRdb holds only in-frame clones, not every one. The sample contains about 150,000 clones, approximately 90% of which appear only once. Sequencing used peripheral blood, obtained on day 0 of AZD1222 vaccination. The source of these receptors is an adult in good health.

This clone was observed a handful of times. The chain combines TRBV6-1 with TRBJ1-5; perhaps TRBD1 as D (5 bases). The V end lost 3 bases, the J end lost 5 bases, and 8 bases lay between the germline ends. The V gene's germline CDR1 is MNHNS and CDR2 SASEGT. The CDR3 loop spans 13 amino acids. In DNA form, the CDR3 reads TGTGCCAGCAGTGAGTTGGGGCATCAGCCCCAGCATTTT. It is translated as CASSELGHQPQHF.

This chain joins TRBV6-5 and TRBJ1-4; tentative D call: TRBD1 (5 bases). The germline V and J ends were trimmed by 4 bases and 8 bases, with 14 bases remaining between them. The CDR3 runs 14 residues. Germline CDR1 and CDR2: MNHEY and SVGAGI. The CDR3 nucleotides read TGTGCCAGCAGTTCCCCAAGGGGTGGGGAAAAACTGTTTTTT. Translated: CASSSPRGGEKLFF.

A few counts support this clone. CDR3 region: CSVGQGAGEQFF. The CDR3 DNA sequence: TGCAGCGTAGGACAGGGGGCCGGCGAGCAGTTCTTC. V is TRBV29-1 and J is TRBJ2-1, with 11 bases lining up with TRBD1. From germline, CDR1 is SQVTM and CDR2 ANQGSEA. CDR3 length: 12 residues. Trimming at V came to 6 bases and at J to 10 bases, leaving 5 bases not matched to a gene.

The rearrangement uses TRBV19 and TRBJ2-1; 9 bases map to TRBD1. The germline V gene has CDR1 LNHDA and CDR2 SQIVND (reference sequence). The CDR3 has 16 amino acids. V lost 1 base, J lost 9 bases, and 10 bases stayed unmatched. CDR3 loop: CASSIGGTGGHAEQFF. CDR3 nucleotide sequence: TGTGCCAGTAGTATAGGAGGAACAGGGGGCCACGCTGAGCAGTTCTTC.

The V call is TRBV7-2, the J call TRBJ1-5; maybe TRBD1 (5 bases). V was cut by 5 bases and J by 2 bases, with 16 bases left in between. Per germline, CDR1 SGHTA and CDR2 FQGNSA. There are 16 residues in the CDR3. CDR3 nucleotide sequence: TGTGCCAGCAGCCTATGGCAGGGAGGAGGCAATCAGCCCCAGCATTTT. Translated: CASSLWQGGGNQPQHF. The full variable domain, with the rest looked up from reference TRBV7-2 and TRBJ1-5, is GAGVSQSPSNKVTEKGKDVELRCDPISGHTALYWYRQSLGQGLEFLIYFQGNSAPDKSGLPSDRFSAERTGGSVSTLTIQRTQQEDSAVYLCASSLWQGGGNQPQHFGDGTRLSIL.

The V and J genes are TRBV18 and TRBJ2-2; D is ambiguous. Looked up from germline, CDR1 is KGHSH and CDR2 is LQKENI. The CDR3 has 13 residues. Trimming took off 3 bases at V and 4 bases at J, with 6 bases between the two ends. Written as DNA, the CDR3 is TGTGCCAGCTCACCGGAGACCACCGGGGAGCTGTTTTTT. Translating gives CASSPETTGELFF. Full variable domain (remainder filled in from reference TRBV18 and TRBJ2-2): NAGVMQNPRHLVRRRGQEARLRCSPMKGHSHVYWYRQLPEEGLKFMVYLQKENIIDESGMPKERFSAEFPKEGPSILRIQQVVRGDSAAYFCASSPETTGELFFGEGSRLTVL.

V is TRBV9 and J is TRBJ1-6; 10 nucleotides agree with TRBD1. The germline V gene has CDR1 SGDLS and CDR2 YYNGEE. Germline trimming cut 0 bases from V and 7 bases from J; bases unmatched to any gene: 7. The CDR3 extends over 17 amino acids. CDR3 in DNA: TGTGCCAGCAGCGTAGATTCCCGACAGGGGGCAAATTCACCCCTCCACTTT. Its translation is CASSVDSRQGANSPLHF. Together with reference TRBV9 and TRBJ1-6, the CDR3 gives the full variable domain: DSGVTQTPKHLITATGQRVTLRCSPRSGDLSVYWYQQSLDQGLQFLIQYYNGEERAKGNILERFSAQQFPDLHSELNLSSLELGDSALYFCASSVDSRQGANSPLHFGNGTRLTVT.

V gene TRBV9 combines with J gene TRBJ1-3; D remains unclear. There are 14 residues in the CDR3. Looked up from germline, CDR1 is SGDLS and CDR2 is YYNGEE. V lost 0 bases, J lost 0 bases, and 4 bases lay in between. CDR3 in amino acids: CASSVGDSGNTIYF. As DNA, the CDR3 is TGTGCCAGCAGCGTAGGGGACTCTGGAAACACCATATATTTT.

The CDR3 region has the DNA TGTGCCAGCAGTAATACCCGACAGGGTGTCCGTGGCTACACCTTC. Translation: CASSNTRQGVRGYTF. V and J are TRBV6-5 and TRBJ1-2; TRBD1 aligns across 7 bases. Unmatched junction bases numbered 13, after V lost 5 bases and J lost 7 bases. Germline V CDR1 and CDR2: MNHEY, SVGAGI. CDR3 size: 15 residues.

CDR3 amino acids: CASSLVVVNEQFF. Written as DNA, the CDR3 is TGCGCCAGCAGCTTGGTGGTAGTCAATGAGCAGTTCTTC. This chain joins TRBV5-1 and TRBJ2-1; D uncertain. This CDR3 has 13 residues. Per the germline V gene, CDR1 is SGHRS and CDR2 is YFSETQ. The V gene lost 0 bases and the J gene lost 6 bases, with 7 bases spanning the gap.

CDR3 in amino acids: CAISVGGAGSGANVLTF. The CDR3 DNA sequence: TGTGCCATCAGTGTCGGTGGGGCTGGGTCTGGGGCCAACGTCCTGACTTTC. The genes are TRBV10-3 and TRBJ2-6, with D possibly matching TRBD1 (5 bases). The CDR3 totals 17 residues. The germline CDR1 and CDR2 sequences are ENHRY and SYGVKD. V was trimmed by 4 bases and J by 1 base, leaving 14 bases between them.

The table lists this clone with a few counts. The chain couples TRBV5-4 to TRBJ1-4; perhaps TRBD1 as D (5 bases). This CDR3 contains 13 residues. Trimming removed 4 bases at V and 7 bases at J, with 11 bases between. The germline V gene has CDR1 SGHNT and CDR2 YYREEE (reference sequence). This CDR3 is CASSPGTVEKLFF. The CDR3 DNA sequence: TGTGCCAGCAGCCCTGGGACGGTTGAAAAACTGTTTTTT.

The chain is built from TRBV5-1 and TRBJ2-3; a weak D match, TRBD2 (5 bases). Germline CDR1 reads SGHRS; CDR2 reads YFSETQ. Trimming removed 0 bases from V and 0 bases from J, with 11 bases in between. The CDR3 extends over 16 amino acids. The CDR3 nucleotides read TGCGCCAGCAGCTTGGGGGCTAGCCCCAGCACAGATACGCAGTATTTT. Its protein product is CASSLGASPSTDTQYF.

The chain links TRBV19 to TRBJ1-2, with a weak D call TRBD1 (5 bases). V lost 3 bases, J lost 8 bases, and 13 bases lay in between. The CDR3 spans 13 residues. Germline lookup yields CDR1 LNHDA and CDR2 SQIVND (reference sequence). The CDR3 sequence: CASSMDTRSGYTF. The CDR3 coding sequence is TGTGCCAGTAGTATGGACACACGGTCGGGCTACACCTTC.

The CDR3 region has the DNA TGTGCCAGCAGGGCCGGGACAGGGGGCGCGGGTAATTCACCCCTCCACTTT. Protein sequence: CASRAGTGGAGNSPLHF. The V call is TRBV2, the J call TRBJ1-6, with 12 bases that match TRBD1. Germline V gives CDR1 SNHLY, CDR2 FYNNEI. The CDR3 covers 17 residues. With 6 bases clipped from V and 6 bases from J, the junction kept 9 bases outside the gene matches. Using reference TRBV2 and TRBJ1-6 for the parts outside the CDR3, the full variable domain is EPEVTQTPSHQVTQMGQEVILRCVPISNHLYFYWYRQILGQKVEFLVSFYNNEISEKSEIFDDQFSVERPDGSNFTLKIRSTKLEDSAMYFCASRAGTGGAGNSPLHFGNGTRLTVT.

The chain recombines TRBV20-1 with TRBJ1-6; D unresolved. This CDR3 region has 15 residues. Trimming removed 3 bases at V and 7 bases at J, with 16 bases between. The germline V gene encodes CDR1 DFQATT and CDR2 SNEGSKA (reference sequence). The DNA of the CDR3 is TGCAGTGCTAGTTTGCCAGGTATGAGGAATTCACCCCTCCACTTT. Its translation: CSASLPGMRNSPLHF.

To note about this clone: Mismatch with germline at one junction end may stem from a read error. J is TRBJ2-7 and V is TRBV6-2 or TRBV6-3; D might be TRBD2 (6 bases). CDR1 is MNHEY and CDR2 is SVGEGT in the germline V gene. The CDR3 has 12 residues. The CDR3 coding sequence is TGTGCCAGCAGTTACCCGGGGACTCCGCCAATCTTC. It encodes CASSYPGTPPIF.

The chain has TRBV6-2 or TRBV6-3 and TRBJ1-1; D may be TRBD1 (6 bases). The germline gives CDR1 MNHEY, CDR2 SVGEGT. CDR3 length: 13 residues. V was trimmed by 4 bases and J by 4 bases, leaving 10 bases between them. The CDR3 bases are TGTGCCAGCAGTTCATTCAGGGGCACTGAAGCTTTCTTT. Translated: CASSSFRGTEAFF.

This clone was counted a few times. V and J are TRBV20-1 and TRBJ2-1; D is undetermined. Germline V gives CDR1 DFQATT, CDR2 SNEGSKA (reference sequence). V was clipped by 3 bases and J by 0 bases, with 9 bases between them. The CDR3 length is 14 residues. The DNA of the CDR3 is TGCAGTGCTAGTGCCGTTACCTCCTACAATGAGCAGTTCTTC. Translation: CSASAVTSYNEQFF.

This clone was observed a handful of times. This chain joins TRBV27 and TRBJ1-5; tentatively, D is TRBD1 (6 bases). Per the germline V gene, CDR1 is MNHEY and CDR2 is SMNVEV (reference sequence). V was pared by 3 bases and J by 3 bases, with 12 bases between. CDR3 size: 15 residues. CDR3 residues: CASSFLTGANQPQHF. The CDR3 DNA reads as TGTGCCAGCAGTTTCCTCACGGGGGCCAATCAGCCCCAGCATTTT.

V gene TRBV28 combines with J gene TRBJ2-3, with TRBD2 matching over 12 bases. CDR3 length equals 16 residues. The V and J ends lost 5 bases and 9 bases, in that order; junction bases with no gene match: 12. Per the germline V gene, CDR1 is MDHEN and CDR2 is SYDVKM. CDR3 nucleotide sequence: TGTGCCAGCAGTACCATCGCTAGCGGGGGGGCGTGGACGCAGTATTTT. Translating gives CASSTIASGGAWTQYF.

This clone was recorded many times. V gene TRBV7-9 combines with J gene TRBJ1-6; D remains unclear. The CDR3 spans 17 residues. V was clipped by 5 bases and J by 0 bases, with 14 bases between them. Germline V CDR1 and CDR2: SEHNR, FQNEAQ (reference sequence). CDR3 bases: TGTGCCAGCAGCGACCGCAGTCCTAGCTCCTATAATTCACCCCTCCACTTT. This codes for CASSDRSPSSYNSPLHF.

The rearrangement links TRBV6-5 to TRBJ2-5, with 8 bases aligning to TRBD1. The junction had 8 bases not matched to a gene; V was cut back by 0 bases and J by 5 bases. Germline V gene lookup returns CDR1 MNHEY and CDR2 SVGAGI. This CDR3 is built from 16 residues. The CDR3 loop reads CASSYSTGQGPETQYF. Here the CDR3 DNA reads TGTGCCAGCAGTTACTCGACAGGACAGGGCCCGGAGACCCAGTACTTC.

The CDR3 loop reads CASSYSSDTEAFF. The CDR3 nucleotides are TGTGCCAGCAGTTACTCTTCGGACACTGAAGCTTTCTTT. This chain connects TRBV6-2 or TRBV6-3 to TRBJ1-1; D is unclear. Per germline, CDR1 MNHEY and CDR2 SVGEGT. The CDR3 is made up of 13 amino acids. Trimming took off 0 bases at V and 3 bases at J, with 5 bases between the two ends.

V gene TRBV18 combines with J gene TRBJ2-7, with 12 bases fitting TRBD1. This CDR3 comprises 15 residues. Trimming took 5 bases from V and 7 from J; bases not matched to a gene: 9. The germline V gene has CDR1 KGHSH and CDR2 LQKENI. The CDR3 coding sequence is TGTGCCAGCTCATTTCCGGGACAGGGGGCCTCGGAGCAGTACTTC. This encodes CASSFPGQGASEQYF.

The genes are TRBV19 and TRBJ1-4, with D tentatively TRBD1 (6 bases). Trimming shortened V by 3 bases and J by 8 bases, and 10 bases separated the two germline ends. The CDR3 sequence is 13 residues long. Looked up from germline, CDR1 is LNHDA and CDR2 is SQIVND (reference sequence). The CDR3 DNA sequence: TGTGCCAGTAGTATTGCAGGGGAAGAAAAACTGTTTTTT. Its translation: CASSIAGEEKLFF.

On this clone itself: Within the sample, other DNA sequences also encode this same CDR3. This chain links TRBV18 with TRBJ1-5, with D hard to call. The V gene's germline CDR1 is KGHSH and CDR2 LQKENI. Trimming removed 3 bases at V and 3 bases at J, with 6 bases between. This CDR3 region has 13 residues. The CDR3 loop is CASSPDSNQPQHF. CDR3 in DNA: TGTGCCAGCTCACCGGACTCCAATCAGCCCCAGCATTTT.

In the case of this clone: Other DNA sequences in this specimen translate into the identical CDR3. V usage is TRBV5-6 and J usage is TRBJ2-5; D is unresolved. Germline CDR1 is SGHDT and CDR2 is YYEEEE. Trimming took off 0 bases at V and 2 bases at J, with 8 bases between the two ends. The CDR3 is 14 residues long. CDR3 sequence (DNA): TGTGCCAGCAGCTTGGGGACCGTACAAGAGACCCAGTACTTC. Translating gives CASSLGTVQETQYF.

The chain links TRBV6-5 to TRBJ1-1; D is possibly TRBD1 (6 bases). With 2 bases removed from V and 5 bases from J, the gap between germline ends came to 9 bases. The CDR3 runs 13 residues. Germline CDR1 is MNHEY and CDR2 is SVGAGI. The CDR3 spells CASSYGGPTEAFF. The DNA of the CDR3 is TGTGCCAGCAGTTACGGGGGCCCTACTGAAGCTTTCTTT.

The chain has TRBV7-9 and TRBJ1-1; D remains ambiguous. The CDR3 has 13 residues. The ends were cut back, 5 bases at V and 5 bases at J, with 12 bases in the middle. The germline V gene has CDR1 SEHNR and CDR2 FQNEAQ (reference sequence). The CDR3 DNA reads TGTGCCAGCAGCCTGAATGTTGGTACTGAAGCTTTCTTT. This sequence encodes CASSLNVGTEAFF.

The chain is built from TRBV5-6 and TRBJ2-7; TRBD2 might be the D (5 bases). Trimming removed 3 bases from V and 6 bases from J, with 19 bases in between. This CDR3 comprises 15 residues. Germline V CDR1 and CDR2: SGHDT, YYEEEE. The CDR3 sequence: CASSSRRKGGSEQYF. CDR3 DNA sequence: TGTGCCAGCAGCTCGAGACGGAAAGGAGGCAGCGAGCAGTACTTC.